These 21 T cell receptor beta chains came from one sample sequenced in a study of blood T cell repertoires in COVID-19. Method: immunoSEQ multiplex PCR; TCRdb's copy keeps in-frame clones and lacks some. The sample includes some 130,000 clones, 70% to 85% seen only once; the top ten take over 9.5%. Sequencing was performed on peripheral blood. These receptors were taken from a man in his sixties who had recovered from COVID-19.

By share, this clone ranks as medium-sized. The gene calls are TRBV7-2 and TRBJ2-1; 8 nucleotides line up with TRBD1. From germline, CDR1 is SGHTA and CDR2 FQGNSA. CDR3 length: 14 residues. V lost 6 bases, J lost 8 bases, and 9 bases stayed unmatched. CDR3 residues: CASRDGTGWHEQFF. The DNA for the CDR3 is TGTGCCAGCAGGGATGGGACAGGTTGGCATGAGCAGTTCTTC.

The chain combines TRBV6-1 with TRBJ2-1; D remains ambiguous. With 2 bases removed from V and 0 bases from J, the gap between germline ends came to 8 bases. CDR3 length equals 15 residues. CDR1 is MNHNS, CDR2 SASEGT, per germline. This CDR3 reads CASSESHSSYNEQFF. The CDR3 bases are TGTGCCAGCAGTGAATCTCACTCCTCCTACAATGAGCAGTTCTTC.

The chain is built from TRBV9 and TRBJ2-7; 8 bases are shared with TRBD1. This CDR3 has 15 residues. The V and J ends lost 2 bases and 2 bases, in that order; junction bases with no gene match: 6. Germline V gives CDR1 SGDLS, CDR2 YYNGEE. CDR3 region: CASSVRTGTAYEQYF. The CDR3 coding sequence is TGTGCCAGCAGCGTCCGGACAGGGACGGCCTACGAGCAGTACTTC.

The chain combines TRBV7-2 with TRBJ1-5; no firm D call. This CDR3 region has 12 residues. With 3 bases removed from V and 4 bases from J, the gap between germline ends came to 4 bases. Germline lookup yields CDR1 SGHTA and CDR2 FQGNSA. CDR3 nucleotide sequence: TGTGCCAGCAGCTTTAGTAATCAGCCCCAGCATTTT. It translates to CASSFSNQPQHF.

This clone was counted a few times. This chain links TRBV6-6 with TRBJ1-5, with 8 positions matching TRBD1. Trimming removed 2 bases from V and 8 bases from J; junction bases left unmatched: 5. The CDR3 extends over 14 amino acids. Germline lookup yields CDR1 MNHNY and CDR2 SVGAGI (reference sequence). CDR3 region: CASSYETGGEPQHF. CDR3 DNA: TGTGCCAGCAGTTACGAAACAGGGGGGGAGCCCCAGCATTTT.

The rearrangement joins TRBV19 to TRBJ1-2; D is ambiguous. CDR3 length: 16 amino acids. CDR1 is LNHDA and CDR2 is SQIVND in the germline V gene (reference sequence). V was pared by 3 bases and J by 8 bases, with 22 bases between. The CDR3, as DNA: TGTGCCAGTAGTATCGAGGGCTCCCGGGGAGTGAGAGGCTACACCTTC. Its protein product is CASSIEGSRGVRGYTF. The full variable domain, with the rest looked up from reference TRBV19 and TRBJ1-2, is DGGITQSPKYLFRKEGQNVTLSCEQNLNHDAMYWYRQDPGQGLRLIYYSQIVNDFQKGDIAEGYSVSREKKESFPLTVTSAQKNPTAFYLCASSIEGSRGVRGYTFGSGTRLTVV.

This clone came up once. This chain connects TRBV4-3 to TRBJ1-2; no clear D. Looked up from germline, CDR1 is LGHNA and CDR2 is YSLEER. V was shortened by 3 bases and J by 4 bases, with 9 bases between the two germline ends. The CDR3 contains 13 residues. This CDR3 is CASSHKRSYGYTF. CDR3 sequence (DNA): TGCGCCAGCAGCCACAAACGGAGCTATGGCTACACCTTC.

This clone was counted between two and nine times. The chain has TRBV4-3 and TRBJ2-1, with D possibly being TRBD2 (7 bases). V was pared by 1 base and J by 0 bases, with 13 bases between. Germline V lookup: CDR1 LGHNA, CDR2 YSLEER. This CDR3 is built from 17 residues. The CDR3 sequence: CASSQAGGGGSYNEQFF. The CDR3 DNA reads as TGCGCCAGCAGCCAAGCGGGGGGCGGGGGCTCCTACAATGAGCAGTTCTTC.

This chain joins TRBV19 and TRBJ1-2, with 9 bases aligning to TRBD1. CDR1 LNHDA and CDR2 SQIVND come from the germline V gene (reference sequence). This CDR3 region has 16 residues. V lost 6 bases, J lost 3 bases, and 11 bases stayed unmatched. CDR3 residues: CASRTFNRGPYYGYTF. Here the CDR3 DNA reads TGTGCCAGTAGAACCTTTAACAGGGGGCCGTACTATGGCTACACCTTC.

The chain combines TRBV6-2 or TRBV6-3 with TRBJ2-7; no definite D call. This CDR3 is built from 15 residues. Looked up from germline, CDR1 is MNHEY and CDR2 is SVGEGT. Trimming shortened V by 2 bases and J by 2 bases, and 13 bases separated the two germline ends. CDR3: CASSYEVTAAYEQYF. The CDR3 region has the DNA TGTGCCAGCAGTTACGAAGTTACAGCTGCCTACGAGCAGTACTTC.

The chain is built from TRBV18 and TRBJ2-7, with 7 bases identical to TRBD1. This CDR3 has 13 residues. Per the germline V gene, CDR1 is KGHSH and CDR2 is LQKENI. J gave up 7 bases and V 6 bases, and 9 bases lay outside the gene matches. The CDR3 spells CASSHDRVREQYF. The CDR3 DNA sequence: TGTGCCAGCTCCCACGACAGGGTCAGGGAGCAGTACTTC.

This clone was recorded a few times. The chain carries TRBV3-1 (or the pseudogene TRBV3-2) and TRBJ1-6, with D unclear. The CDR3 sequence is 13 residues long. Germline values: CDR1 LGHDT, CDR2 YNNKEL (reference sequence). The V gene lost 3 bases and the J gene lost 10 bases, with 10 bases spanning the gap. The DNA for the CDR3 is TGTGCCAGCAGCCAGCAGACTGGGTCACCCCTCCACTTT. It yields the protein CASSQQTGSPLHF.

The chain employs TRBV6-5 and TRBJ2-1; D gene uncertain. V was trimmed by 8 bases and J by 4 bases, leaving 12 bases between them. CDR3 size: 13 residues. The germline V gene has CDR1 MNHEY and CDR2 SVGAGI. CDR3 DNA sequence: TGTGCCAGCTCAACGGTCCCTTACAATGAGCAGTTCTTC. Residues: CASSTVPYNEQFF.

This clone was recorded once. The chain employs TRBV3-1 (or the pseudogene TRBV3-2) and TRBJ2-4; perhaps TRBD1 as D (5 bases). The V end lost 0 bases, the J end lost 6 bases, and 9 bases lay between the germline ends. The CDR3 extends over 14 amino acids. Per the germline V gene, CDR1 is LGHDT and CDR2 is YNNKEL (reference sequence). The CDR3 DNA follows: TGTGCCAGCAGCCAAGACAGGGCGACAAACATTCAGTACTTC. Translation gives CASSQDRATNIQYF.

CDR3: CASSYSDRGQETQYF. In DNA form, the CDR3 reads TGTGCCAGCAGTTACTCCGACAGGGGGCAAGAGACCCAGTACTTC. V and J are TRBV6-5 and TRBJ2-5, with 9 bases aligning to TRBD1. The CDR3 contains 15 residues. The V segment lost 0 bases and the J segment 2 bases; nucleotides outside the gene matches: 1. Germline V gene lookup returns CDR1 MNHEY and CDR2 SVGAGI.

This clone is labeled medium-sized (0.01 to 0.1%). This rearrangement joins TRBV5-5 to TRBJ2-7; D is perhaps TRBD2 (5 bases). CDR1 is SGHKS, CDR2 YYEKEE, per germline (reference sequence). V was pared by 0 bases and J by 5 bases, with 18 bases between. The CDR3 has 16 amino acids. This CDR3 is CASSLALDSRLNEQYF. CDR3 DNA sequence: TGTGCCAGCAGCTTGGCTTTGGACTCTAGGCTGAACGAGCAGTACTTC.

This chain joins TRBV3-1 (or the pseudogene TRBV3-2) and TRBJ2-7, with TRBD2 identical over 8 bases. CDR1 and CDR2 (germline): LGHDT, YNNKEL (reference sequence). The CDR3 is 13 amino acids. Losses at the gene ends were 2 bases for V and 4 bases for J; bases not matched to a gene: 1. CDR3 sequence: CASSQPGGYEQYF. The CDR3 bases are TGTGCCAGCAGCCAACCGGGGGGGTACGAGCAGTACTTC.

V usage is TRBV5-1 and J usage is TRBJ2-2; D is uncertain. V was shortened by 0 bases and J by 0 bases, with 9 bases between the two germline ends. The CDR3 loop spans 16 amino acids. Germline V gene sequence: CDR1 SGHRS, CDR2 YFSETQ. The CDR3, as DNA: TGCGCCAGCAGCTTGGTCCCAGAATCGAACACCGGGGAGCTGTTTTTT. It specifies CASSLVPESNTGELFF.

This sequence joins TRBV11-2 and TRBJ2-1; 7 bases fit TRBD2. Looked up from germline, CDR1 is SGHAT and CDR2 is FQNNGV. The CDR3 runs 12 residues. Trimming removed 3 bases from V and 7 bases from J; junction bases left unmatched: 0. This chain's CDR3 is CASSFGGNEQFF. The CDR3 bases are TGTGCCAGCAGCTTCGGGGGGAATGAGCAGTTCTTC.

The rearrangement links TRBV6-5 to TRBJ2-1, with D perhaps matching TRBD1 (5 bases). The germline V gene has CDR1 MNHEY and CDR2 SVGAGI. The germline V and J ends were trimmed by 6 bases and 12 bases, with 21 bases remaining between them. The CDR3 runs to 14 residues. CDR3 sequence reads: CASRPPERARGQFF. The CDR3 coding sequence is TGTGCCAGCAGGCCTCCCGAACGGGCTAGGGGGCAGTTCTTC.

The gene calls are TRBV7-9 and TRBJ1-2; the D gene is possibly TRBD1 (5 bases). The V gene's germline CDR1 is SEHNR and CDR2 FQNEAQ (reference sequence). This CDR3 has 14 amino acids. V was trimmed by 0 bases and J by 2 bases, leaving 7 bases between them. CDR3 loop: CASSLAQGNYGYTF. In nucleotides, the CDR3 is TGTGCCAGCAGCTTAGCCCAGGGAAACTATGGCTACACCTTC.